This TCR beta chain was captured by sequencing in a study of blood T cell repertoires in COVID-19. Data came from immunoSEQ multiplex PCR; TCRdb stores just in-frame clones and leaves some out. The sample holds around 370,000 clones, around 89% seen once. This CDR3 comprises 14 residues. Trimming shortened V by 7 bases and J by 2 bases, and 11 bases separated the two germline ends. Looked up from germline, CDR1 is SNHLY and CDR2 is FYNNEI. This clone was recorded only once. The specimen was PBMCs or T cells enriched from blood (not recorded which). This sequence joins TRBV2 and TRBJ2-2, with a tentative D call TRBD1 (6 bases). The clonotype was recovered from a woman aged 18-29 years who had recovered from COVID-19. In nucleotides, the CDR3 is TGTGCCAGCAATCAGGGGACCAACACCGGGGAGCTGTTTTTT. This encodes CASNQGTNTGELFF.